This is a list of T cell receptor beta chains from one sample in a study of cytomegalovirus exposure and HLA in healthy donors. Sequencing was performed with immunoSEQ multiplex PCR; in TCRdb, only in-frame clones are kept and a portion is missing. The table records 70,000 to 80,000 clones, 94% of them present only once. The sample consisted of PBMCs. The source is a young woman in good health and CMV-seropositive. The CDR3 runs from the conserved cysteine through the conserved F or W. D genes are given only for firm matches.

>TRBJ2-7|13|TRBV27|TRBD1
TGTGCCAGCAGTCGACTCGGGACAGACGAGCAGTACTTC
CASSRLGTDEQYF
>TRBJ1-3|14|TRBV7-9|TRBD1
TGTGCCAGCAGTCTGACAGGGCCTGGAAACACCATATATTTT
CASSLTGPGNTIYF
>TRBJ2-7|14|TRBV4-1|TRBD1
TGCGCCAGCAGCCCGGGACAGGCGACCTACGAGCAGTACTTC
CASSPGQATYEQYF
>TRBJ2-7|11|TRBV20-1|NA
TGCAGTGCGCTGCGGGCCTACGAGCAGTACTTC
CSALRAYEQYF
>TRBJ1-2|19|TRBV21-1|NA
TGTGCCAGCAGCATCTACCGGGACAGGGTCCGGGGGGAGGTATGTGGCTACACCTTC
CASSIYRDRVRGEVCGYTF
>TRBJ1-4|18|TRBV6-1|TRBD1
TGTGCCAGCATTGAGGGGGCACCCACTCTTGCAACTAATGAAAAACTGTTTTTT
CASIEGAPTLATNEKLFF
>TRBJ1-6|15|TRBV5-4|NA
TGTGCCAGCAGCGTAACGGGGGTCGTGAATTCACCCCTCCACTTT
CASSVTGVVNSPLHF
>TRBJ1-1|16|TRBV7-9|NA
TGTGCCAGCAGCTCACCCTTGGGGCCACCGAACACTGAAGCTTTCTTT
CASSSPLGPPNTEAFF
>TRBJ2-1|16|TRBV28|TRBD2
TGTGCCAGCAGTTCCCGGACTAGCGGGAGATCGGATGAGCAGTTCTTC
CASSSRTSGRSDEQFF
>TRBJ2-5|13|TRBV6-5|NA
TGTGCCAGCACTTCCCCCGGGAGAGAGACCCAGTACTTC
CASTSPGRETQYF
>TRBJ1-2|13|TRBV21-1|NA
TGTGCCAGCAGCAACAGGGGAGACTATGGCTACACCTTC
CASSNRGDYGYTF